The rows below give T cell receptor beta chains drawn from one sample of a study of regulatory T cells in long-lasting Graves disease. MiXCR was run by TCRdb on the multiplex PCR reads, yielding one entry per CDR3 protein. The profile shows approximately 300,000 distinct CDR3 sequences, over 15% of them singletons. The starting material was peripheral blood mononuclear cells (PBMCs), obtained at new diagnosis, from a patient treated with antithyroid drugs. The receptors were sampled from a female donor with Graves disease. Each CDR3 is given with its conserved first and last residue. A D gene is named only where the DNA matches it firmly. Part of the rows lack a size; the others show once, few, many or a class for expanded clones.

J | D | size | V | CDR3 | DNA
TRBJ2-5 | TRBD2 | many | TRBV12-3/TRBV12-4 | CASSGLAGGWTQYF | TGTGCCAGCAGTGGACTAGCGGGAGGGTGGACCCAGTACTTC
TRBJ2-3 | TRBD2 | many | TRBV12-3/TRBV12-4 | CASSLSYGGTSGVGSSDTQYF | TGTGCCAGCAGTTTGAGTTATGGTGGGACTAGCGGGGTGGGTTCATCAGATACGCAGTATTTT
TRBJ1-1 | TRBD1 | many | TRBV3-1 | CASSQRNRGNTEAFF | TGTGCCAGCAGCCAGAGAAACAGGGGCAACACTGAAGCTTTCTTT
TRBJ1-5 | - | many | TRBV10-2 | CASSEVGADQPQHF | TGCGCCAGCAGTGAGGTAGGGGCTGATCAGCCCCAGCATTTT
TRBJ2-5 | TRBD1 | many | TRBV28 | CASSPSDRGSETQYF | TGTGCCAGCAGTCCTTCGGACAGGGGGTCGGAGACCCAGTACTTC
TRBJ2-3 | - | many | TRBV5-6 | CASSFRRTFSTDTQYF | TGTGCCAGCAGCTTTCGGAGGACGTTTAGCACAGATACGCAGTATTTT
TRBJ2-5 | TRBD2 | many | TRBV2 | CASSEMGAGGSETQYF | TGTGCCAGCAGTGAAATGGGAGCGGGAGGTTCAGAGACCCAGTACTTC
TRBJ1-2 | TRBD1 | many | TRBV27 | CASGQGNGYTF | TGTGCCAGTGGACAGGGGAATGGCTACACCTTC
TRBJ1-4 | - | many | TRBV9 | CASSVEGVNEKLFF | TGTGCCAGCAGCGTAGAGGGAGTGAATGAAAAACTGTTTTTT
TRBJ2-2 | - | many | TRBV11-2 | CASSADSLGELFF | TGTGCCAGCAGCGCCGACTCCCTCGGGGAGCTGTTTTTT
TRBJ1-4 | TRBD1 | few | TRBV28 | CASRPGQGVLKLFF | TGTGCCAGCAGGCCCGGACAGGGGGTGTTGAAACTGTTTTTT
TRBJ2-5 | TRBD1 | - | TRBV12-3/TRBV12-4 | CASSSWTGSPRETQYF | TGTGCCAGCAGTTCGTGGACAGGGTCGCCACGAGAGACCCAGTACTTC
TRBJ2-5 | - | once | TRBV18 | CASFRAVQETQYF | TGTGCCAGCTTTCGGGCCGTCCAAGAGACCCAGTACTTC
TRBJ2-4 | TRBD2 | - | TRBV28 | CASSPGTSGKENIQYF | TGTGCCAGCAGTCCAGGGACTAGCGGGAAGGAAAACATTCAGTACTTC
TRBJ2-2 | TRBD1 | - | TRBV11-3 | CASSWTGRVGELFF | TGTGCCAGCAGCTGGACAGGGCGAGTCGGGGAGCTGTTTTTT
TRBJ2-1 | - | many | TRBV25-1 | CASSAWGGPSYNEQFF | TGTGCCAGCAGTGCGTGGGGCGGCCCCTCCTACAATGAGCAGTTCTTC
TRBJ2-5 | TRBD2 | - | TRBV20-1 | CSARPLAGGETQYF | TGCAGTGCTAGACCTCTAGCGGGAGGAGAGACCCAGTACTTC
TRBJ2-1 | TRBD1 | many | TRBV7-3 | CASSTRDRGKNEQFF | TGTGCCAGCAGCACCCGGGACAGGGGTAAAAATGAGCAGTTCTTC
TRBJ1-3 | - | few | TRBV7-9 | CASSLASSSGNTIYF | TGTGCCAGCAGCTTAGCTTCTAGCTCTGGAAACACCATATATTTT
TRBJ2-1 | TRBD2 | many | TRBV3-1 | CASSQEEVELAAVNEQFF | TGTGCCAGCAGCCAAGAGGAGGTAGAACTAGCGGCGGTCAATGAGCAGTTCTTC
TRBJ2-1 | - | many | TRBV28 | CASSSLRVGRLDEQFF | TGTGCCAGCAGTTCTCTTAGGGTTGGGCGCCTTGATGAGCAGTTCTTC
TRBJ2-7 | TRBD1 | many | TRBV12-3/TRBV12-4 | CASMDRVDYEQYF | TGTGCCAGCATGGACAGGGTCGACTACGAGCAGTACTTC
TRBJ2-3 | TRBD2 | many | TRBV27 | CASRLAGDTDTQYF | TGTGCCAGCAGGCTAGCGGGAGATACAGATACGCAGTATTTT
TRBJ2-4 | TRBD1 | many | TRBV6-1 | CASMGGTGNIQYF | TGTGCCAGCATGGGAGGGACAGGGAACATTCAGTACTTC
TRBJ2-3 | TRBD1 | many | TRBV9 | CASSAGQGPDTQYF | TGTGCCAGCAGCGCAGGACAGGGCCCAGATACGCAGTATTTT
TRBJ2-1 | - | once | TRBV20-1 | CSANQGSGQYNEQFF | TGCAGTGCTAACCAGGGGAGTGGGCAGTACAATGAGCAGTTCTTC
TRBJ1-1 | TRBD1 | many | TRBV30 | CAWNRGRLETEAFF | TGTGCCTGGAACAGGGGGCGGTTAGAGACTGAAGCTTTCTTT
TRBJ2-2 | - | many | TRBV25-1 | CASSEGGSYHTGELFF | TGTGCCAGCAGTGAGGGTGGTAGTTATCACACCGGGGAGCTGTTTTTT
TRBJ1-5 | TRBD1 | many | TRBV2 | CASSATGVAQPQHF | TGTGCCAGCAGTGCAACAGGGGTTGCTCAGCCCCAGCATTTT
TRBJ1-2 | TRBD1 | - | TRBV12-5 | CASSLYSGTGDGYTF | TGTGCTAGTAGTCTATATTCCGGGACAGGGGATGGCTACACCTTC
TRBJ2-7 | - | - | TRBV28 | CASSPEGRPSYEQYF | TGTGCCAGCAGTCCAGAAGGCCGACCCAGCTACGAGCAGTACTTC
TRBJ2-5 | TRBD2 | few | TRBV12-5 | CASGLAPGLGTETQYF | TGTGCTAGTGGTTTGGCCCCGGGACTAGGGACAGAGACCCAGTACTTC
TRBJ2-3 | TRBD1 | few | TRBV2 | CAGSGGQGADTQYF | TGTGCCGGCAGTGGGGGACAGGGGGCAGATACGCAGTATTTT
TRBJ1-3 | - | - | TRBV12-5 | CASGLTLQGLRGNTIYF | TGTGCTAGTGGTTTGACCCTGCAGGGGTTACGGGGAAACACCATATATTTT
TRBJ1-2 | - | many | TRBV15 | CATSRDPLRANYGYTF | TGTGCCACCAGCAGAGATCCCCTAAGAGCTAACTATGGCTACACCTTC
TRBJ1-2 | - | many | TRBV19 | CASSPTRGYGYTF | TGTGCCAGTAGTCCGACCCGTGGGTATGGCTACACCTTC
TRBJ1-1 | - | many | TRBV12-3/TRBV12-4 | CASRRALTEAFF | TGTGCCAGCCGACGGGCGCTCACTGAAGCTTTCTTT
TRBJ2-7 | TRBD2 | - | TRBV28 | CASSIWEPGLASYEQYF | TGTGCCAGCAGCATATGGGAACCGGGACTAGCTTCTTACGAGCAGTACTTC
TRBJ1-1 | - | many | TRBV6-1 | CASSGGGHTEAFF | TGTGCCAGCAGTGGCGGTGGGCACACTGAAGCTTTCTTT
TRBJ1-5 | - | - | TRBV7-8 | CASKGGDGQPQHF | TGTGCCAGCAAAGGGGGGGATGGACAGCCCCAGCATTTT